The 25 T cell receptor beta chains reported below all come from one sample, sequenced in a study of human T cells and chemical hapten exposure. This sample's time point: pre-sensitization, week 0. As for treatment: therapeutic diphenylcyclopropenone sensitization with weekly scalp DPC. TCRdb re-analysed the RACE reads in MiXCR, keeping a single row per CDR3 protein. The repertoire holds roughly 100,000 distinct CDR3 sequences, with 10% to 11% as singletons. Sequencing used whole blood, obtained in connection with sensitization to the hapten diphenylcyclopropenone (DPC). The receptors shown here come from an older woman with alopecia areata. Some clones in this sample may be carry-over from other donors' samples.

In this sample, this clonotype turned up a few times. The V call is TRBV27, the J call TRBJ2-1; 8 bases match TRBD1. The CDR3 totals 14 residues. V trimming: 5 bases; J trimming: 6 bases; junction bases outside the gene matches: 6. Germline V gives CDR1 MNHEY, CDR2 SMNVEV (reference sequence). The CDR3 coding sequence is TGTGCCAGCAGTACCCTTGGACAGGGCAATGAGCAGTTCTTC. Translated: CASSTLGQGNEQFF.

This clonotype was counted at least ten times. The J gene is TRBJ1-2, the V gene TRBV15, with a possible D match to TRBD1 (5 bases). The germline V gene encodes CDR1 LNHNV and CDR2 YYDKDF (reference sequence). The CDR3 spans 17 residues. Trimming took off 6 bases at V and 7 bases at J, with 27 bases between the two ends. CDR3 loop: CATRGGLHTGVTSGYTF. The CDR3 nucleotides read TGTGCCACCAGAGGCGGCCTTCATACAGGAGTTACTAGTGGCTACACCTTC. Filled out from reference TRBV15 and TRBJ1-2, the complete variable domain reads DAMVIQNPRYQVTQFGKPVTLSCSQTLNHNVMYWYQQKSSQAPKLLFHYYDKDFNNEADTPDNFQSRRPNTSFCFLDIRSPGLGDTAMYLCATRGGLHTGVTSGYTFGSGTRLTVV.

There are many counts of this clonotype. This sequence joins TRBV7-9 and TRBJ1-2; D unresolved. Trimming shortened V by 5 bases and J by 8 bases, and 15 bases separated the two germline ends. Germline V gene data show CDR1 as SEHNR and CDR2 as FQNEAQ (reference sequence). The CDR3 is made up of 13 amino acids. CDR3 loop: CASSPDLIQGYTF. In nucleotides, the CDR3 is TGTGCCAGCAGCCCGGACCTGATTCAGGGCTACACCTTC.

This clonotype came up many times. This chain connects TRBV9 to TRBJ1-1; D ambiguous. There are 13 residues in the CDR3. Trimming removed 0 bases from V and 5 bases from J, with 8 bases in between. The germline V gene has CDR1 SGDLS and CDR2 YYNGEE. DNA for the CDR3: TGTGCCAGCAGCGTAGCTGATAGGACTGAAGCTTTCTTT. This sequence encodes CASSVADRTEAFF.

In its sample, this clonotype was seen a few times. The chain carries TRBV25-1 and TRBJ2-5; 9 bases align to TRBD1. The trim removed 3 bases at V and 2 bases at J, leaving 1 base unmatched. The CDR3 consists of 14 residues. Per the germline V gene, CDR1 is MGHDK and CDR2 is SYGVNS. CDR3 DNA: TGTGCCAGCAGTGATGGACAGGGGCAAGAGACCCAGTACTTC. Translation: CASSDGQGQETQYF.

This chain links TRBV7-8 with TRBJ2-1; D is perhaps TRBD1 (5 bases). Trimming left V 5 bases short and J 1 base short, with 12 bases between. Germline V gene sequence: CDR1 SGHVS, CDR2 FQNEAQ. The CDR3 has 15 residues. DNA for the CDR3: TGTGCCAGCAGCCCGCGACAGAAGTCCTACAATGAGCAGTTCTTC. Protein sequence: CASSPRQKSYNEQFF.

This clonotype has more than one count but fewer than ten. This sequence joins TRBV20-1 and TRBJ2-5, with D possibly matching TRBD2 (5 bases). The CDR3 extends over 11 amino acids. Germline values: CDR1 DFQATT, CDR2 SNEGSKA (reference sequence). V lost 5 bases to trimming and J lost 5 bases, with 9 bases between them. The DNA of the CDR3 is TGCAGTGCTCCTGGGGAGGAGACCCAGTACTTC. It specifies CSAPGEETQYF.

With regard to this clonotype: A much larger clone differs by one base, so this may be a read error. V gene TRBV5-1 combines with J gene TRBJ1-5; D may be TRBD1 (5 bases). The CDR3 has 15 residues. Germline V gene sequence: CDR1 SGHRS, CDR2 YFSETQ. The CDR3 spells CASSLEAGPNQPRHF. CDR3 nucleotide sequence: TGCGCCAGCAGCTTGGAAGCGGGGCCCAATCAGCCCCGGCATTTT.

On this clonotype itself: This may come from a read error, since a much larger clone is one base off. The limits of the CDR3 on the DNA are not certain, so only TCRdb's listed CDR3 is given. The rearrangement uses TRBV29-1 and TRBJ2-1. The CDR3 region is 12 residues in length, termini included. Per germline, CDR1 SQVTM and CDR2 ANQGSEA. CDR3 region: CSVASGNNERFF.

This clonotype was counted at least ten times. The V call is TRBV12-3 or TRBV12-4, the J call TRBJ1-2; D not resolved. Trimming shortened V by 3 bases and J by 2 bases, and 10 bases separated the two germline ends. CDR3 length: 14 residues. The CDR3 protein is CASSLGEENYGYTF. The CDR3, as DNA: TGTGCCAGCAGTTTGGGCGAGGAAAACTATGGCTACACCTTC.

This clonotype was detected ten times or more. This chain links TRBV7-9 with TRBJ2-1; D is unresolved. Germline V gives CDR1 SEHNR, CDR2 FQNEAQ (reference sequence). This CDR3 is 13 amino acids long. Deletions cut 0 bases from V and 6 bases from J, with 6 bases between. CDR3 sequence reads: CASSLAPSNEQFF. The CDR3 DNA sequence: TGTGCCAGCAGCTTAGCCCCCTCCAATGAGCAGTTCTTC.

V and J are TRBV3-1 and TRBJ1-2; D remains ambiguous. V lost 1 base and J 4 bases, leaving 16 bases between the germline ends. The CDR3 loop spans 16 amino acids. Germline loops: CDR1 LGHDT, CDR2 YNNKEL (reference sequence). As DNA, the CDR3 is TGTGCCAGCAGCCAAGGGGTTGGGTTGTGGTCCTATGGCTACACCTTC. Translating gives CASSQGVGLWSYGYTF.

This clonotype was picked up a small number of times. J is TRBJ1-1 and V is TRBV18; no reliable D call. The V gene's germline CDR1 is KGHSH and CDR2 LQKENI. Between the trimmed V and J ends, which lost 1 base and 4 bases, there was a span of 7 bases. This CDR3 has 13 residues. CDR3 protein: CASSPLTGTEAFF. The DNA for the CDR3 is TGTGCCAGCTCACCACTTACCGGCACTGAAGCTTTCTTT.

This clonotype has a handful of counts. The chain has TRBV4-1 and TRBJ2-3, with 8 bases aligning to TRBD1. The CDR3 loop spans 17 amino acids. The V and J ends lost 1 base and 0 bases, in that order; junction bases with no gene match: 6. Germline CDR1 is MGHRA and CDR2 is YSYEKL. The CDR3, as DNA: TGCGCCAGCAGCCAAGGCCCGCAGGGGGCGAGCACAGATACGCAGTATTTT. Translated: CASSQGPQGASTDTQYF.

This clonotype was seen only a few times. The J gene is TRBJ2-7, the V gene TRBV7-6; TRBD1 is a possible D gene (5 bases). The length of the CDR3 is 14 residues. Germline CDR1 SGHVS, CDR2 FNYEAQ. The V gene lost 5 bases and the J gene lost 7 bases, with 18 bases spanning the gap. The CDR3 region is CASSPRQSAGEQYF. CDR3 coding DNA: TGTGCCAGCAGCCCCCGACAGTCTGCCGGGGAGCAGTACTTC.

The chain combines TRBV2 with TRBJ2-5, with TRBD2 identical over 7 bases. The CDR3 totals 16 residues. The germline gives CDR1 SNHLY, CDR2 FYNNEI. J lost 4 bases, V lost 10 bases, and 18 bases had no gene match. CDR3 sequence: CAILKAGPRLGETQYF. The DNA for the CDR3 is TGTGCCATCCTGAAAGCGGGGCCCCGGCTCGGAGAGACCCAGTACTTC.

The sample holds many counts of this clonotype. V usage is TRBV7-3 and J usage is TRBJ1-6; D not certain. Between the trimmed V and J ends, which lost 4 bases and 7 bases, there was a span of 14 bases. Germline V gene lookup returns CDR1 SGHTA and CDR2 FQGTGA. The CDR3 has 15 amino acids. DNA of the CDR3: TGTGCCAGCAGCTCAGACACCTCAAAGAATTCACCCCTCCACTTT. Translating gives CASSSDTSKNSPLHF. The full variable domain, rest sourced from reference TRBV7-3 and TRBJ1-6, is GAGVSQTPSNKVTEKGKYVELRCDPISGHTALYWYRQSLGQGPEFLIYFQGTGAADDSGLPNDRFFAVRPEGSVSTLKIQRTERGDSAVYLCASSSDTSKNSPLHFGNGTRLTVT.

This clonotype was recorded a few times. The chain employs TRBV7-9 and TRBJ2-5; 12 nucleotides agree with TRBD1. The CDR3 has 16 residues. The J segment lost 5 bases and the V segment lost 2 bases, leaving 6 bases of the junction unmatched. Germline CDR1 is SEHNR and CDR2 is FQNEAQ (reference sequence). The CDR3: CASSLQGTGGSETQYF. The CDR3 DNA follows: TGTGCCAGCAGCTTACAGGGGACAGGGGGCTCGGAGACCCAGTACTTC.

This rearrangement joins TRBV29-1 to TRBJ2-7; TRBD1 agrees at 7 bases. This CDR3 spans 13 amino acids. Germline trimming cut 8 bases from V and 5 bases from J; bases unmatched to any gene: 12. CDR1 is SQVTM and CDR2 is ANQGSEA in the germline V gene. CDR3 in DNA: TGCAGCTTTGGAGACAGGGTCTTGAACGAGCAGTACTTC. Translation: CSFGDRVLNEQYF.

This clonotype was seen repeatedly, ten times or more. The chain uses TRBV18 and TRBJ1-2; a weak D match, TRBD1 (6 bases). The V and J ends lost 2 bases and 4 bases respectively, with 11 bases between them. Germline loops: CDR1 KGHSH, CDR2 LQKENI. This CDR3 has 14 amino acids. The CDR3 DNA follows: TGTGCCAGCTCACCAACGACAGGATTCTATGGCTACACCTTC. This sequence encodes CASSPTTGFYGYTF.

This clonotype has a count of ten or more. The CDR3 nucleotides are TGTGCCACCAGCAGAGCAGCGGATAACACTGAAGCTTTCTTT. Protein product: CATSRAADNTEAFF. This chain connects TRBV15 to TRBJ1-1, with D uncertain. Germline values: CDR1 LNHNV, CDR2 YYDKDF (reference sequence). V lost 1 base and J 2 bases, leaving 8 bases between the germline ends. The CDR3 extends over 14 amino acids.

This clonotype has only a few counts. The V gene is TRBV1, the J gene TRBJ2-7; TRBD1, the table's D call, lacks a check against the DNA. TRBV1 is noted as a pseudogene. The CDR3 spans 17 residues. The CDR3 DNA follows: TGCACCAGCAGCCGCCACGGGGCGCGAAGCGGGACCTACGAGCAGTACTTC. Amino acid sequence: CTSSRHGARSGTYEQYF.

This clonotype was seen ten or more times. This chain uses TRBV7-9 with TRBJ1-2, with D unclear. Trimming shortened V by 5 bases and J by 4 bases, and 8 bases separated the two germline ends. The CDR3 totals 12 residues. Germline CDR1 SEHNR, CDR2 FQNEAQ (reference sequence). The CDR3 DNA is TGTGCCAGCAGCACTCAAGCCTATGGCTACACCTTC. Protein sequence: CASSTQAYGYTF.

The chain links TRBV5-1 to TRBJ1-1; D is perhaps TRBD1 (5 bases). With 1 base removed from V and 4 bases from J, the gap between germline ends came to 14 bases. Germline values: CDR1 SGHRS, CDR2 YFSETQ. The CDR3 length is 15 residues. The CDR3 bases are TGCGCCAGCAGCTTGTCAGGGTGGCTGGCCACTGAAGCTTTCTTT. It codes for CASSLSGWLATEAFF.

The V call is TRBV6-6, the J call TRBJ1-1; D is undetermined. This CDR3 has 13 residues. V shed 0 bases and J shed 7 bases, with 9 bases lying between them. The germline V gene encodes CDR1 MNHNY and CDR2 SVGAGI (reference sequence). CDR3 sequence reads: CASSYSGRVEAFF. CDR3 bases: TGTGCCAGCAGTTACTCCGGCAGAGTTGAAGCTTTCTTT.